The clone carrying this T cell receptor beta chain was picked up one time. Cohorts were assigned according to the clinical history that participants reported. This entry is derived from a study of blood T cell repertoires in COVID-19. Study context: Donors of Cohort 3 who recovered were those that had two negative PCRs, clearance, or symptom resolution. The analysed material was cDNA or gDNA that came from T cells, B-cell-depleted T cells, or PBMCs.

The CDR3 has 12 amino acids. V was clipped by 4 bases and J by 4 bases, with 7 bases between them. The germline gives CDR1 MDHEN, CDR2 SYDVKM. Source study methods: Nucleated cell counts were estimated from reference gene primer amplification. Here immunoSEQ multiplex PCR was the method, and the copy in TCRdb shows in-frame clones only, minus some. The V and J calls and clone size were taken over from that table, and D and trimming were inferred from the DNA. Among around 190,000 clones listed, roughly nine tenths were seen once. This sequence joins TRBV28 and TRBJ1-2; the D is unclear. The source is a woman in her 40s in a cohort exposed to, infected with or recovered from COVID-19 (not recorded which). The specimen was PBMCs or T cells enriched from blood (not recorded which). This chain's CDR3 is CASSSGSYGYTF. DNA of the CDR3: TGTGCCAGCAGTTCGGGAAGCTATGGCTACACCTTC.